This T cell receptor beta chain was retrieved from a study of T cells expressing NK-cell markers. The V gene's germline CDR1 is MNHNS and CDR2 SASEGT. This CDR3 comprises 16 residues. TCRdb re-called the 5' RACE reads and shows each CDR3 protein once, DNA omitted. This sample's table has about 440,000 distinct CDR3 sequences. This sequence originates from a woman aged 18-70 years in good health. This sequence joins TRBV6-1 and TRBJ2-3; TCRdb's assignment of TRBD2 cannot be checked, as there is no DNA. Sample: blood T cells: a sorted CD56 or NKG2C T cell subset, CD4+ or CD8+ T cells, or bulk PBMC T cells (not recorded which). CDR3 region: CASRPWTSGRADTQYF.